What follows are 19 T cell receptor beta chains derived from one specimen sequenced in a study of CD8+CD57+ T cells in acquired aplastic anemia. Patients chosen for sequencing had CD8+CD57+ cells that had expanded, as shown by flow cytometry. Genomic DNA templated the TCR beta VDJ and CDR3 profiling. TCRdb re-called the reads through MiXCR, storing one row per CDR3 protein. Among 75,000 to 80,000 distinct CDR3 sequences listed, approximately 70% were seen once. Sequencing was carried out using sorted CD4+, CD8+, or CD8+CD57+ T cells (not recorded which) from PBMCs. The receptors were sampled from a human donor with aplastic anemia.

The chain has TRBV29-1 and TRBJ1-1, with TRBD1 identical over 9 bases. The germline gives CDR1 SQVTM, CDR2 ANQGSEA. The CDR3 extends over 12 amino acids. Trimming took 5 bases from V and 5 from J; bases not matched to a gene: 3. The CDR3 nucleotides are TGCAGCGTTCCACAGGGGGCAACTGAAGCTTTCTTT. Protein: CSVPQGATEAFF.

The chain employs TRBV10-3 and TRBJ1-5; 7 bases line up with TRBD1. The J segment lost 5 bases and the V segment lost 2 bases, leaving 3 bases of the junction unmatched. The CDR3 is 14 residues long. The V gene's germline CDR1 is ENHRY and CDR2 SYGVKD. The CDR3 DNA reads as TGTGCCATCAGTGAGAGCAGGGGGGATCAGCCCCAGCATTTT. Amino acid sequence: CAISESRGDQPQHF.

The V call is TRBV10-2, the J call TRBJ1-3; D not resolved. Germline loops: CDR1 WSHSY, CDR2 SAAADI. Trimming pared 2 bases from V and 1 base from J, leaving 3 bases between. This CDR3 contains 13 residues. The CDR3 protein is CASSERSGNTIYF. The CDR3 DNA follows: TGCGCCAGCAGTGAGAGGTCTGGAAACACCATATATTTT.

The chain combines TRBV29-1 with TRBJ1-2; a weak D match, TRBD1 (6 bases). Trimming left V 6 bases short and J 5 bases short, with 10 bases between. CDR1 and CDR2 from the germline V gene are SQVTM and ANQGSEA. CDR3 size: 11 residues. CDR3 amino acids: CSVGTRYGYTF. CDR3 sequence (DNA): TGCAGCGTAGGGACAAGGTATGGCTACACCTTC.

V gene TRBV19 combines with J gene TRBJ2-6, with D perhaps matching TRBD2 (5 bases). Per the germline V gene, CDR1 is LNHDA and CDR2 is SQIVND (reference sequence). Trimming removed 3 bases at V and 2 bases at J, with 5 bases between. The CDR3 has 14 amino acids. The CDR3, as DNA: TGTGCCAGTAGTATGGGAGCTGGGGCCAACGTCCTGACTTTC. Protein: CASSMGAGANVLTF.

CDR3 sequence (DNA): TGTGCCAGCAGCGCGGACAGCAACTATGGCTACACCTTC. Translation: CASSADSNYGYTF. The rearrangement links TRBV2 to TRBJ1-2; possibly TRBD1 for D (6 bases). The germline gives CDR1 SNHLY, CDR2 FYNNEI. This CDR3 contains 13 residues. V gave up 6 bases and J gave up 2 bases, with 10 bases separating them. Complete variable domain (other parts from reference TRBV2 and TRBJ1-2): EPEVTQTPSHQVTQMGQEVILRCVPISNHLYFYWYRQILGQKVEFLVSFYNNEISEKSEIFDDQFSVERPDGSNFTLKIRSTKLEDSAMYFCASSADSNYGYTFGSGTRLTVV.

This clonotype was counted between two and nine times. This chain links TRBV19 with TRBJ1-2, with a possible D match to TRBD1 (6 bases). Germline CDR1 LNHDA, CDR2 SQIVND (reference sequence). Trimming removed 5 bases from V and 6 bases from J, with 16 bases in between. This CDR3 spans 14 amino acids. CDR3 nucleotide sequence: TGTGCCAGTAGTGCCCCAAGGGGGTTAGATGGCTACACCTTC. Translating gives CASSAPRGLDGYTF. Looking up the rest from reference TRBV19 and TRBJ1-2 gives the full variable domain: DGGITQSPKYLFRKEGQNVTLSCEQNLNHDAMYWYRQDPGQGLRLIYYSQIVNDFQKGDIAEGYSVSREKKESFPLTVTSAQKNPTAFYLCASSAPRGLDGYTFGSGTRLTVV.

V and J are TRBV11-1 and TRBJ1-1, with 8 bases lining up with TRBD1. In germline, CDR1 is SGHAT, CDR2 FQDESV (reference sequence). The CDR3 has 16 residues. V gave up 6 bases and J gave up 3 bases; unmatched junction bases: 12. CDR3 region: CASRPFSGGRDTEAFF. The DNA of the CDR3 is TGTGCCAGCAGGCCGTTTTCAGGGGGCCGGGACACTGAAGCTTTCTTT. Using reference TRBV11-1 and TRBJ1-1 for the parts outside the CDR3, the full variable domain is EAEVAQSPRYKITEKSQAVAFWCDPISGHATLYWYRQILGQGPELLVQFQDESVVDDSQLPKDRFSAERLKGVDSTLKIQPAELGDSAMYLCASRPFSGGRDTEAFFGQGTRLTVV.

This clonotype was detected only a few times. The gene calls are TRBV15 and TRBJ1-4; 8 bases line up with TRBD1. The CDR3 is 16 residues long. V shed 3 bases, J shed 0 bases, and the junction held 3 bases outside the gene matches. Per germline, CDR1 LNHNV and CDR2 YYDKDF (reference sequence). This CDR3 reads CATSSGTGPTNEKLFF. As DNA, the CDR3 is TGTGCCACCAGCAGTGGGACAGGTCCAACTAATGAAAAACTGTTTTTT.

This chain's CDR3 is CSASRGGDTEAFF. DNA for the CDR3: TGCAGTGCTAGCCGTGGGGGCGACACTGAAGCTTTCTTT. This chain uses TRBV20-1 with TRBJ1-1; D possibly corresponds to TRBD1 (6 bases). In germline, CDR1 is DFQATT, CDR2 SNEGSKA (reference sequence). V lost 3 bases, J lost 3 bases, and 11 bases lay in between. The CDR3 has 13 residues.

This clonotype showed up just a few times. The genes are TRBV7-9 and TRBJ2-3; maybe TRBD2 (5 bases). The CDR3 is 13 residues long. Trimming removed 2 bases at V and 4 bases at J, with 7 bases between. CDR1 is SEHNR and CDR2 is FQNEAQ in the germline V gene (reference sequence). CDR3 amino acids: CASSLRGSDTQYF. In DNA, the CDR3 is TGTGCCAGCAGCTTACGCGGGTCAGATACGCAGTATTTT.

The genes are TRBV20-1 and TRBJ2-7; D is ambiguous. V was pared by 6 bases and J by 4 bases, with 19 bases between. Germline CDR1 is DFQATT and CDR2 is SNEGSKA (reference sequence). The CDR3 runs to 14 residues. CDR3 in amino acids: CSAAALLLPYEQYF. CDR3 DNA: TGCAGTGCCGCCGCCCTGCTACTTCCTTACGAGCAGTACTTC.

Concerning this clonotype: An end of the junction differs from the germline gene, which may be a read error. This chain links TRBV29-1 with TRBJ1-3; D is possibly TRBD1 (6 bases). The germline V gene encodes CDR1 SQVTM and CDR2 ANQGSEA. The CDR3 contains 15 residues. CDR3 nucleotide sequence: TGCAGCGTTGAGGGCAGGGGAGGCTCTGGAAACACAATATATTTT. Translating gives CSVEGRGGSGNTIYF.

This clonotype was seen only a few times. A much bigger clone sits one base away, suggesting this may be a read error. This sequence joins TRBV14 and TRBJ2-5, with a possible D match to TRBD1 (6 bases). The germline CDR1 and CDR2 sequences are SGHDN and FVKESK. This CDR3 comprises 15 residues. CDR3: CASSPLNRAQEAQYF. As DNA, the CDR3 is TGTGCCAGCAGCCCACTCAACAGGGCTCAAGAGGCCCAGTACTTC.

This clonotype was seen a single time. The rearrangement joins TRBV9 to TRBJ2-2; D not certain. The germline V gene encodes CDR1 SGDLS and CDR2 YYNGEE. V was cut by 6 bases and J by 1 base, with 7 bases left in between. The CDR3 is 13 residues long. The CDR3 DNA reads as TGTGCCAGCACCGAAGAGAACACCGGGGAGCTGTTTTTT. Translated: CASTEENTGELFF.

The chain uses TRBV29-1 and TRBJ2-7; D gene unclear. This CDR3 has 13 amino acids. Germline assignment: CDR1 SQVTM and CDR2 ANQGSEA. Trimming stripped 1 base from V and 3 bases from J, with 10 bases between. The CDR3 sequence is CSVEVTLGYEQYF. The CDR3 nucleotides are TGCAGCGTTGAAGTGACATTGGGCTACGAGCAGTACTTC.

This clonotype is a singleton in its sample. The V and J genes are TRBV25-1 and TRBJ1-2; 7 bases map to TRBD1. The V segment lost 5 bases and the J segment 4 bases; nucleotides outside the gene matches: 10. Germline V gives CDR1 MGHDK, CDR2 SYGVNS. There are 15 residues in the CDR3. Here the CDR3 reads CASSIQGMSLYGYTF. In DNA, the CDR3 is TGTGCCAGCAGTATACAGGGGATGTCCCTCTATGGCTACACCTTC.

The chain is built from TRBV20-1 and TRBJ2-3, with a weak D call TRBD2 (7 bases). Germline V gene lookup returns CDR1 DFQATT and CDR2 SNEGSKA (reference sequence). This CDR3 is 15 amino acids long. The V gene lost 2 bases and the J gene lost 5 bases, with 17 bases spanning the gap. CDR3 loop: CSARSEGGRVDTQYF. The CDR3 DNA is TGCAGTGCTAGATCTGAGGGGGGGCGTGTAGATACGCAGTATTTT.

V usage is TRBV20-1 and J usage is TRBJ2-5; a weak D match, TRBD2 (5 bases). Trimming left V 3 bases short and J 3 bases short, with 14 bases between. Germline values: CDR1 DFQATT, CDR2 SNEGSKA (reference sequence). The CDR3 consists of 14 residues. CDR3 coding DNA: TGCAGTGCTAGGGTCCCACCAGCGGAAGAGACCCAGTACTTC. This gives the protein CSARVPPAEETQYF.